This T cell receptor (beta chain) was profiled in a study of CD8+ T cells in alopecia areata. Points from the study as a whole: Clonality exceeded that of normal scalp in lesional scalp, most notably in alopecia totalis/universalis.

CD4+ and CD8+ T cells were sorted from PBMCs stained for CD3, CD4 and CD8. This CDR3 is 15 amino acids long. V shed 4 bases and J shed 4 bases, with 14 bases lying between them. Per the germline V gene, CDR1 is MRHNA and CDR2 is SNTAGT. This clone was recorded a few times. No antigen is known for it. Extraction and reverse transcription of RNA yielded cDNA as the sequencing template. Method: immunoSEQ multiplex PCR; TCRdb's copy keeps in-frame clones and lacks some. The sample has about 110,000 clones, almost 60% seen once. This sequence originates from a human donor in good health. The V and J genes are TRBV6-4 and TRBJ2-1; the D is unclear. The sequencing input was CD8+ T cells sorted from blood. CDR3 DNA: TGTGCCAGCAGTGCCAGTGTCGGCCTATACAATGAGCAGTTCTTC. This gives the protein CASSASVGLYNEQFF.